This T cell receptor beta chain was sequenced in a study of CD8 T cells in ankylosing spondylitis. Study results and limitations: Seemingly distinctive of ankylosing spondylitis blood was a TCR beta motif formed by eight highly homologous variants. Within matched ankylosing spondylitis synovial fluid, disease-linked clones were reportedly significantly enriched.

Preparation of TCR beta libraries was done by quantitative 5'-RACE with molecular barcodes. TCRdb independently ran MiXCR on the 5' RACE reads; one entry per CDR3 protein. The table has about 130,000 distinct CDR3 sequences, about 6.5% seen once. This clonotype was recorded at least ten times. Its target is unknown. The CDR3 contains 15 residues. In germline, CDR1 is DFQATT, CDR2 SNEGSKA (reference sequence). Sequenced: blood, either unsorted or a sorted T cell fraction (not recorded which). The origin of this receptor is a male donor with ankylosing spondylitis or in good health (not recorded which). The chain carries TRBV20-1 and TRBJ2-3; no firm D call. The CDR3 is CSPGIRSSLVYTQYF. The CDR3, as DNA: TGCAGCCCCGGCATCCGATCTTCATTAGTATATACGCAGTATTTT.